The rows below give T cell receptor beta chains drawn from one sample of a study of blood T cell repertoires in COVID-19. The data were produced by immunoSEQ multiplex PCR, yet TCRdb's version contains in-frame clones alone and is incomplete. The data show over 250,000 clones, with 89% seen just once and 2% to 2.5% held by the top ten. Material for sequencing was peripheral blood. These receptors came from a man in his fifties with acute or convalescent COVID-19. CDR3s include the opening cysteine and the closing phenylalanine or tryptophan. The D gene is left open where the match is weak. Clone size is not always given. Where it is, it says once, few, many or a class for expanded clones.

>TRBV2|.|.|TRBJ1-1
CASSGTANTEAFF
>TRBV6-5|once|.|TRBJ2-7
CASSGTYAYEQYF
>TRBV7-3|.|TRBD2|TRBJ2-2
CASSLSSGNTGELFF
>TRBV11-1|.|TRBD1|TRBJ2-7
CASSRDRGSNEQYF
>TRBV19|many|.|TRBJ1-5
CASTQEQLNQPQHF
>TRBV7-3|.|TRBD2|TRBJ2-2
CASSLIPSGDTGELFF
>TRBV27|.|.|TRBJ1-4
CASSLRLAGARANEKLFF
>TRBV11-3|.|.|TRBJ2-7
CASSLAPLGQGNYEQYF
>TRBV7-4|.|TRBD1|TRBJ1-1
CASSPGTGGSVNTEAFF
>TRBV4-2|.|TRBD1|TRBJ1-4
CASSQDQTGGMGKLFF
>TRBV5-1|.|.|TRBJ1-4
CASSPGTNEKLFF
>TRBV30|.|.|TRBJ1-3
CAWTLTGLIGNTIYF
>TRBV24-1|.|.|TRBJ2-1
CATSDFSQGDEQFF
>TRBV5-1|once|TRBD2|TRBJ2-5
CASSLTSGGLQETQYF
>TRBV5-1|once|.|TRBJ2-5
CASSSRGETQYF
>TRBV9|.|TRBD1|TRBJ1-6
CASSPYPGQPNSPLHF
>TRBV18|few|.|TRBJ1-6
CASSPPSGSLTNSPLHF
>TRBV5-6|.|.|TRBJ1-4
CASSLLLPGREKLFF
>TRBV18|.|TRBD2|TRBJ2-7
CASSLGREAEQYF
>TRBV5-4|.|TRBD2|TRBJ2-3
CASSRDGLAVHRDTQYF
>TRBV11-3|.|TRBD2|TRBJ2-7
CASSPGLAFYEQYF
>TRBV20-1|.|.|TRBJ2-1
CSASMSSSEQFF
>TRBV5-1|.|.|TRBJ2-1
CASSLQDGRYNEQFF
>TRBV4-2|.|.|TRBJ2-5
CASSQEPSLAYETQYF
>TRBV20-1|.|.|TRBJ1-2
CSAQGPDRSYF
>TRBV2|.|.|TRBJ1-5
CASSLQQALNQPQHF
>TRBV5-6|.|.|TRBJ2-2
CASSTGTKNTGELFF
>TRBV4-1|.|.|TRBJ2-3
CASSQDEGVNTDTQYF
>TRBV28|.|.|TRBJ2-7
CASSSAGGAYYEQYF
>TRBV6-5|.|.|TRBJ1-5
CASSQGNDQPQHF
>TRBV5-4|.|TRBD1|TRBJ2-2
CASSPGQQGVNTGELFF
>TRBV5-1|.|.|TRBJ1-1
CASSLRPAAEDTEAFF
>TRBV11-2|once|TRBD2|TRBJ2-1
CASSYPLAGPYNEQFF
>TRBV4-2|.|TRBD1|TRBJ1-5
CASSRDRGRNQPQHF
>TRBV9|.|.|TRBJ1-2
CASSLAGVEGYGYTF
>TRBV7-2|few|.|TRBJ1-1
CASSPDLNTEAFF